Listed here are 23 T cell receptor beta chains from one sample, sequenced in a study of T cells in Graves' hyperthyroidism and ophthalmopathy. Researchers amplified the TCR beta CDR3 regions from RNA transcripts. HTBI primers were the set used in a first-round RT-PCR of the TCR CDR3. TCRdb ran MiXCR on the multiplex PCR reads and lists one entry per CDR3 protein. The top ten clones hold about 7.9% of a sample with approximately 590,000 distinct CDR3 sequences, approximately 44% of them seen once. The sample taken for sequencing was peripheral blood or thyroid tissue (not recorded which). The receptors come from a woman between 18 and 29 years old with Graves' hyperthyroidism.

This chain uses TRBV6-2 or TRBV6-3 with TRBJ2-2; D call uncertain. This CDR3 spans 13 amino acids. Germline CDR1 MNHEY, CDR2 SVGEGT. Trimming pared 2 bases from V and 7 bases from J, leaving 8 bases between. The CDR3 DNA reads as TGTGCCAGCAGTTACGTGGGGAACGGGGAGCTGTTTTTT. Protein sequence: CASSYVGNGELFF.

The rearrangement links TRBV2 to TRBJ1-2; 11 bases agree with TRBD1. The CDR3 loop spans 15 amino acids. Germline CDR1 and CDR2: SNHLY and FYNNEI. Germline trimming cut 3 bases from V and 5 bases from J; bases unmatched to any gene: 5. The CDR3 coding sequence is TGTGCCAGCAGTGAGGGACAGGGGGAAAATTATGGCTACACCTTC. Amino acid sequence: CASSEGQGENYGYTF.

The table lists this clonotype with many counts. The chain links TRBV6-6 to TRBJ1-4; 7 bases are shared with TRBD1. Germline values: CDR1 MNHNY, CDR2 SVGAGI (reference sequence). V shed 5 bases, J shed 7 bases, and the junction held 1 base outside the gene matches. The CDR3 consists of 12 residues. As DNA, the CDR3 is TGTGCCAGCAGTCGACAGGGTGAAAAACTGTTTTTT. It yields the protein CASSRQGEKLFF.

This clonotype came up a few times. V usage is TRBV7-6 and J usage is TRBJ1-1; D is possibly TRBD1 (5 bases). V lost 1 base and J 1 base, leaving 13 bases between the germline ends. The germline V gene encodes CDR1 SGHVS and CDR2 FNYEAQ. There are 16 residues in the CDR3. CDR3 nucleotide sequence: TGTGCCAGCAGCTTAGGAAGGGGCGTTAGGAACACTGAAGCTTTCTTT. This codes for CASSLGRGVRNTEAFF.

This clonotype showed up many times. This rearrangement joins TRBV7-9 to TRBJ1-2; D unresolved. The CDR3 is made up of 11 amino acids. V was shortened by 1 base and J by 5 bases, with 2 bases between the two germline ends. In germline, CDR1 is SEHNR, CDR2 FQNEAQ (reference sequence). CDR3 DNA sequence: TGTGCCAGCAGCTTAGAGTATGGCTACACCTTC. It yields the protein CASSLEYGYTF.

This clonotype was recorded at least ten times. This chain joins TRBV7-9 and TRBJ2-5; perhaps D is TRBD1 or TRBD2 (5 bases each). Germline values: CDR1 SEHNR, CDR2 FQNEAQ (reference sequence). V was cut by 3 bases and J by 5 bases, with 10 bases left in between. The CDR3 extends over 13 amino acids. The CDR3 protein is CASSFREGETQYF. The CDR3 nucleotides read TGTGCCAGCAGCTTTCGTGAGGGGGAGACCCAGTACTTC.

This clonotype occurred a few times. The chain uses TRBV2 and TRBJ2-5, with 7 bases lining up with TRBD1. The CDR3 is 14 residues long. The germline gives CDR1 SNHLY, CDR2 FYNNEI. The J segment lost 1 base and the V segment lost 6 bases, leaving 5 bases of the junction unmatched. In nucleotides, the CDR3 is TGTGCCAGCAGGACAGGGAACCTCCAAGAGACCCAGTACTTC. Its translation: CASRTGNLQETQYF.

V is TRBV6-5 and J is TRBJ1-5, with D possibly TRBD1 on 5 matching bases. In germline, CDR1 is MNHEY, CDR2 SVGAGI. The CDR3 is 13 amino acids. V gave up 1 base and J gave up 7 bases, with 8 bases separating them. CDR3 amino acids: CASSYLGEQPQHF. The CDR3 DNA reads as TGTGCCAGCAGTTACTTGGGGGAGCAGCCCCAGCATTTT.

The V gene is TRBV2, the J gene TRBJ1-1, with D perhaps matching TRBD1 (6 bases). Germline V gene data show CDR1 as SNHLY and CDR2 as FYNNEI. Trimming shortened V by 6 bases and J by 0 bases, and 26 bases separated the two germline ends. CDR3 length equals 19 residues. The CDR3 sequence is CASSEPLWPEQGMNTEAFF. DNA for the CDR3: TGTGCCAGCAGCGAGCCGCTGTGGCCCGAACAGGGTATGAACACTGAAGCTTTCTTT.

This clonotype was counted many times. Written as DNA, the CDR3 is TGCAGCGTGACTCAGGGGGTCCAGGAGACCCAGTACTTC. As protein: CSVTQGVQETQYF. This chain connects TRBV29-1 to TRBJ2-5; 7 bases align to TRBD1. The length of the CDR3 is 13 residues. Trimming at V came to 6 bases and at J to 5 bases, leaving 9 bases not matched to a gene. CDR1 is SQVTM and CDR2 is ANQGSEA in the germline V gene.

This chain joins TRBV19 and TRBJ1-5; possible D gene TRBD1, 5 bases. Germline V gene sequence: CDR1 LNHDA, CDR2 SQIVND (reference sequence). The ends were cut back, 1 base at V and 2 bases at J, with 15 bases in the middle. The CDR3 length is 17 residues. This CDR3 is CASSIVPSGDGNQPQHF. The CDR3 coding sequence is TGTGCCAGTAGTATAGTTCCGTCCGGGGACGGCAATCAGCCCCAGCATTTT.

The table lists this clonotype with a few counts. The chain carries TRBV29-1 and TRBJ1-2; 8 positions agree with TRBD1. The V gene end was trimmed by 5 bases and the J gene end by 7 bases; junction bases not matched to a gene: 3. The germline gives CDR1 SQVTM, CDR2 ANQGSEA. The CDR3 totals 11 residues. The CDR3 bases are TGCAGCGTTTGGACAGGGACTGGCTACACCTTC. This codes for CSVWTGTGYTF.

The chain carries TRBV29-1 and TRBJ1-1; weak D call: TRBD1 (6 bases). With 4 bases removed from V and 5 bases from J, the gap between germline ends came to 11 bases. The CDR3 runs to 12 residues. Germline V gene sequence: CDR1 SQVTM, CDR2 ANQGSEA. CDR3 region: CSVGQVGTEAFF. CDR3 DNA sequence: TGCAGCGTTGGACAGGTTGGGACTGAAGCTTTCTTT. Based on the CDR3 plus reference TRBV29-1 and TRBJ1-1, the full variable domain is SAVISQKPSRDICQRGTSLTIQCQVDSQVTMMFWYRQQPGQSLTLIATANQGSEATYESGFVIDKFPISRPNLTFSTLTVSNMSPEDSSIYLCSVGQVGTEAFFGQGTRLTVV.

This rearrangement joins TRBV25-1 to TRBJ2-7, with D possibly being TRBD2 (5 bases). V was shortened by 2 bases and J by 0 bases, with 8 bases between the two germline ends. This CDR3 comprises 14 residues. Germline CDR1 and CDR2: MGHDK and SYGVNS. The CDR3 spells CASSEERSSYEQYF. The CDR3, as DNA: TGTGCCAGCAGTGAAGAGCGGTCCTCCTACGAGCAGTACTTC.

This clonotype was detected only a few times. V is TRBV12-3 or TRBV12-4 and J is TRBJ2-5; D is unclear. The CDR3 contains 14 residues. V dropped 2 bases and J dropped 2 bases, with 9 bases sitting between them. Written as DNA, the CDR3 is TGTGCCAGCAGTTTACAGTCTAGGCAAGAGACCCAGTACTTC. It yields the protein CASSLQSRQETQYF.

Comments on this clonotype: Relative to the germline gene, one junction end is altered; a read error may explain this. The chain has TRBV10-3 and TRBJ1-2; no reliable D call. Germline lookup yields CDR1 ENHRY and CDR2 SYGVKD. The CDR3 spans 14 residues. In DNA, the CDR3 is TGTGCCAGCAGTTCTGAGACGCAGCTCTATGGCTACACCTTC. As protein: CASSSETQLYGYTF.

This clonotype was found a few times. The junction departs from germline at one end; a sequencing error may be responsible. The chain carries TRBV24-1 and TRBJ1-2, with D perhaps matching TRBD1 (6 bases). The CDR3 is made up of 15 amino acids. CDR1 is KGHDR and CDR2 is SFDVKD in the germline V gene. CDR3 sequence: CASSDLDRFHYGYTF. In DNA form, the CDR3 reads TGTGCCAGCAGTGACCTGGACAGATTCCACTATGGCTACACCTTC.

This clonotype came up many times. This chain uses TRBV29-1 with TRBJ2-5, with a weak D call TRBD2 (5 bases). The CDR3 sequence is 11 residues long. The V gene lost 8 bases and the J gene lost 2 bases, with 9 bases spanning the gap. Per the germline V gene, CDR1 is SQVTM and CDR2 is ANQGSEA. DNA for the CDR3: TGCAGCCCGAGGGAGCAAGAGACCCAGTACTTC. Translated, it gives CSPREQETQYF.

The rearrangement uses TRBV18 and TRBJ1-2; TRBD1 aligns across 7 bases. Germline V gives CDR1 KGHSH, CDR2 LQKENI. V was pared by 3 bases and J by 3 bases, with 10 bases of the junction left unmatched. The CDR3 is 16 residues long. The CDR3 here is CASSPREGALDYGYTF. In DNA, the CDR3 is TGTGCCAGCTCACCGCGGGAGGGGGCGCTGGACTATGGCTACACCTTC.

V usage is TRBV5-1 and J usage is TRBJ2-3; 7 nucleotides match TRBD2. CDR1 is SGHRS, CDR2 YFSETQ, per germline. The junction had 3 bases not matched to a gene; V was cut back by 0 bases and J by 2 bases. This CDR3 spans 15 amino acids. The CDR3 region has the DNA TGCGCCAGCAGCTTGGAGCGGGGCTCCACAGATACGCAGTATTTT. Translation gives CASSLERGSTDTQYF.

In its sample, this clonotype was seen once. A read error may produce the germline difference seen at one junction end. V is TRBV9 and J is TRBJ1-1; 9 bases map to TRBD1. The CDR3 has 16 residues. The V gene's germline CDR1 is SGDLS and CDR2 YYNGEE. The CDR3 sequence: CASSAEGQGLKTEAFF. In DNA, the CDR3 is TGTGCCAGCAGCGCCGAGGGACAGGGATTGAAAACTGAAGCTTTCTTT.

The chain employs TRBV24-1 and TRBJ1-2; perhaps TRBD1 as D (5 bases). Looked up from germline, CDR1 is KGHDR and CDR2 is SFDVKD. CDR3 length equals 14 residues. The V end lost 9 bases, the J end lost 6 bases, and 19 bases lay between the germline ends. CDR3 region: CATWDGNTGDGYTF. In nucleotides, the CDR3 is TGTGCCACCTGGGACGGGAACACCGGGGATGGCTACACCTTC.

This clonotype was detected only a few times. The CDR3 DNA is TGTGCCAGCAGTCAGGGACCGGCGCCCCAGCATTTT. The encoded protein is CASSQGPAPQHF. The gene calls are TRBV2 and TRBJ1-5, with a weak D call TRBD1 (5 bases). Trimming removed 5 bases from V and 9 bases from J, with 11 bases in between. The CDR3 runs to 12 residues. Germline assignment: CDR1 SNHLY and CDR2 FYNNEI. Together with reference TRBV2 and TRBJ1-5, the CDR3 gives the full variable domain: EPEVTQTPSHQVTQMGQEVILRCVPISNHLYFYWYRQILGQKVEFLVSFYNNEISEKSEIFDDQFSVERPDGSNFTLKIRSTKLEDSAMYFCASSQGPAPQHFGDGTRLSIL.